This paragraph covers one TCR beta chain sequence. This clone's antigen is unknown. Per-nucleotide qualities are absent, and no much larger clonotype sits a single base away. The CDR3 has 13 amino acids, counting the end cysteine and phenylalanine. The sequence is cut down to CDR3 DNA, 39 bases in frame from base 1. The germline V gene encodes CDR1 SQVTM and CDR2 ANQGSEA. The V end loses 1 base and the J end loses 1 base, and a stretch of 7 bases separates them. This entry comes from a study of chemoradiotherapy in HPV16-positive cancers (dated by TCRdb to 2022 to 2024). With regard to the full study: Candidate HPV-specific T-cell clones and common TCR motifs were defined through functional T-cell assays on cells from a couple of HPV16-positive patients. The study set out to ask whether T-cell immunity against the HPV oncoproteins E6 and E7 changes over the course of chemoradiotherapy and whether that immunity affects survival. TCR repertoires from some 90 patients with HPV-related cancers were then used to track the candidate HPV-specific TCRs and motifs. The research as a whole found: The survival association was reported for HPV16-positive patients, and the functional definition of HPV-specific T cells was derived from only a couple of HPV16-positive patients. Expansion of candidate HPV-specific clones and E7-related TCR motifs was observed in the tumor microenvironment during treatment, whereas no such expansion was observed for non-HPV-specific T cells. In HPV16-positive patients, expansion of HPV-responsive T cells during chemoradiotherapy was found to be associated with improved recurrence-free survival.

Libraries came from the immunoSEQ multiplex PCR assay. TCRdb limited this immuneACCESS table to in-frame rearrangements with V and J called. A share of clones is missing; checked studies link under half to unresolved V genes, and the rest is unexplained. The sample records 25,000 to 40,000 clones, approximately 88% of which are singletons. Of the sample, under 5.5% is held by the ten largest clones. Repertoires were sampled repeatedly over the course of chemoradiotherapy so that clonal expansion in the tumor microenvironment could be followed. The source was blood, collected from a patient who underwent chemoradiotherapy. This sequence originates from a human donor with HPV-associated anogenital cancer. The chain uses TRBV29-1 and TRBJ1-2; a confident D gene designation cannot be given. This receptor carries the CDR3 CSVEVGNNYGYTF. Here is the DNA: TGCAGCGTTGAAGTTGGGAATAACTATGGCTACACCTTC.